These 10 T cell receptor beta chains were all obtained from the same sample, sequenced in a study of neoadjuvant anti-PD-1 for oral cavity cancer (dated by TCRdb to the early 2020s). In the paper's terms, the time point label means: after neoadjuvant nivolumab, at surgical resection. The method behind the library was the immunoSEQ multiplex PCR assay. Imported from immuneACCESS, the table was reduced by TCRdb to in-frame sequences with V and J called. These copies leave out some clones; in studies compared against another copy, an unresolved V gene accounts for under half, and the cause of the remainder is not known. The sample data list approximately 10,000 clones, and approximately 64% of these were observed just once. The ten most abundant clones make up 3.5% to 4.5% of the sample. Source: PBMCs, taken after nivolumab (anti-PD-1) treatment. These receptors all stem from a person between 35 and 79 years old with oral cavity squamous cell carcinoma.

The CDR3 DNA reads TGCAGCGTTGAACCACCGAACAACTATGGCTACACCTTC. This codes for CSVEPPNNYGYTF. V and J are TRBV29-1 and TRBJ1-2, with no clear D. This CDR3 is 13 amino acids long. The V end lost 2 bases, the J end lost 2 bases, and 9 bases lay between the germline ends. Germline loops: CDR1 SQVTM, CDR2 ANQGSEA. Full variable domain (remainder filled in from reference TRBV29-1 and TRBJ1-2): SAVISQKPSRDICQRGTSLTIQCQVDSQVTMMFWYRQQPGQSLTLIATANQGSEATYESGFVIDKFPISRPNLTFSTLTVSNMSPEDSSIYLCSVEPPNNYGYTFGSGTRLTVV.

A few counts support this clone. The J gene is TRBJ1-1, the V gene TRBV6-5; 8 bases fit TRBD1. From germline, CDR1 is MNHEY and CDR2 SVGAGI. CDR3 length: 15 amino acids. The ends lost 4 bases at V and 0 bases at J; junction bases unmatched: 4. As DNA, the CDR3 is TGTGCCAGCAGTTTAGGACAGGGAATGAACACTGAAGCTTTCTTT. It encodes CASSLGQGMNTEAFF.

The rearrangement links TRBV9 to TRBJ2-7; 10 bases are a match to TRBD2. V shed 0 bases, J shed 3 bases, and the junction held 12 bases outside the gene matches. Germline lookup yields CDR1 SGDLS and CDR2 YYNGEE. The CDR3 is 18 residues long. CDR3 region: CASSVAPSGGSTNYEQYF. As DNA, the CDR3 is TGTGCCAGCAGCGTAGCTCCTAGCGGGGGTTCTACAAACTACGAGCAGTACTTC.

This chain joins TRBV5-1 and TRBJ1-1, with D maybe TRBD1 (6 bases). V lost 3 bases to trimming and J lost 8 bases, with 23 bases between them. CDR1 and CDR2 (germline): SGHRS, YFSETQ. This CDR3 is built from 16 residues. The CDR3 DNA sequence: TGCGCCAGCAGCTGGCGGATCTTGGGGGCTTCCGGGGAAGCTTTCTTT. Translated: CASSWRILGASGEAFF. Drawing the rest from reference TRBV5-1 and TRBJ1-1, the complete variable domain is KAGVTQTPRYLIKTRGQQVTLSCSPISGHRSVSWYQQTPGQGLQFLFEYFSETQRNKGNFPGRFSGRQFSNSRSEMNVSTLELGDSALYLCASSWRILGASGEAFFGQGTRLTVV.

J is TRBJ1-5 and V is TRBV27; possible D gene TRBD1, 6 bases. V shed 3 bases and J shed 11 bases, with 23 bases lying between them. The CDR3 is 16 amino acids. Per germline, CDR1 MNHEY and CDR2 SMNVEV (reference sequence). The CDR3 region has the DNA TGTGCCAGCAGTTTGGGACGGGGCATAGGGGGAGGGACCCAGCATTTT. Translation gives CASSLGRGIGGGTQHF.

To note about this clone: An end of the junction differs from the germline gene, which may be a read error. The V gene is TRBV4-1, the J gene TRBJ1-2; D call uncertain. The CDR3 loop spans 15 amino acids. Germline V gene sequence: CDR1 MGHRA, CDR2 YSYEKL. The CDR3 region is CASSEDPLANYGYTF. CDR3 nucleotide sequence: TGCGCCAGCAGCGAAGACCCTTTAGCTAACTATGGCTACACCTTC.

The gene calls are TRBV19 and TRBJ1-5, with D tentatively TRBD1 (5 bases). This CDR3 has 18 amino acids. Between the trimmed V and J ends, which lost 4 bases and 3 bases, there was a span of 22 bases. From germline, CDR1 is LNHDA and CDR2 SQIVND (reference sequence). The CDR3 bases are TGTGCCAGTAGTAGGGTGAGTACGGGACCCAGCTTCAATCAGCCCCAGCATTTT. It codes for CASSRVSTGPSFNQPQHF.

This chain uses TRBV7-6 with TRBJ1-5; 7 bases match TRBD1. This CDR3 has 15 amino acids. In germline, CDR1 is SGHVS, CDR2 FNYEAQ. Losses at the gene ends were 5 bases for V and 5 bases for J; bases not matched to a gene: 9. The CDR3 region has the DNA TGTGCCAGCAGCCCCCAGGGGGGGCGAGATCAGCCCCAGCATTTT. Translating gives CASSPQGGRDQPQHF.

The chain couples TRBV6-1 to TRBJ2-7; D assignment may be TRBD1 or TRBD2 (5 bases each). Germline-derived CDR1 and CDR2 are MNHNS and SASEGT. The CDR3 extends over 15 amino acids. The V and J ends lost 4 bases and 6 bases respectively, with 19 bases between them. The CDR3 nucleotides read TGTGCCAGCAGTGGGGGGATCCCCCCCCGGAGCGAGCAGTACTTC. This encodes CASSGGIPPRSEQYF.

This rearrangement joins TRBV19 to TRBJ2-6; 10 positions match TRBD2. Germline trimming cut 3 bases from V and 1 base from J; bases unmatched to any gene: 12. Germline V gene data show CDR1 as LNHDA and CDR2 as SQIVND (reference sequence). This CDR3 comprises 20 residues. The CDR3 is CASSMRLAGGSPSGANVLTF. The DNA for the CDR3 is TGTGCCAGTAGTATGAGGTTAGCGGGAGGCTCCCCTTCTGGGGCCAACGTCCTGACTTTC. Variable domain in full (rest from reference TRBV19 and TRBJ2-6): DGGITQSPKYLFRKEGQNVTLSCEQNLNHDAMYWYRQDPGQGLRLIYYSQIVNDFQKGDIAEGYSVSREKKESFPLTVTSAQKNPTAFYLCASSMRLAGGSPSGANVLTFGAGSRLTVL.